Listed below are T cell receptor beta chains from one sample, sequenced in a study of Graves' ophthalmopathy and Graves' hyperthyroidism. MiXCR, run by TCRdb on the multiplex PCR reads, gives a single entry per CDR3 protein. The sample records over a million distinct CDR3 sequences, roughly two fifths being singletons. The sequencing input was peripheral blood or thyroid tissue (not recorded which). The receptor source for this set is an adult man with Graves' hyperthyroidism. CDR3s include the opening cysteine and the closing phenylalanine or tryptophan. D genes are given only for firm matches. Not every row has a clone size; where given, it reads once, few, many or a size class.

v_gene	j_gene	d_gene	abundance	len	CDR3aa	CDR3nt
TRBV5-6	TRBJ1-5	NA	few	16	CASSLAGIKVNQPQHF	TGTGCCAGCAGCTTGGCCGGGATAAAGGTAAATCAGCCCCAGCATTTT
TRBV7-9	TRBJ2-7	TRBD2	many	12	CASTETSGEQYF	TGTGCCAGCACCGAGACTAGCGGCGAGCAGTACTTC
TRBV4-2	TRBJ2-2	NA	NA	14	CASSGVTGTGELFF	TGTGCCAGCAGTGGTGTAACTGGGACCGGGGAGCTGTTTTTT
TRBV27	TRBJ1-6	TRBD1	many	13	CASRTGDNSPLHF	TGTGCCAGCCGGACAGGGGATAATTCACCCCTCCACTTT
TRBV10-3	TRBJ1-1	NA	NA	14	CAISFRQTNTEAFF	TGTGCCATCAGTTTTAGGCAAACGAACACTGAAGCTTTCTTT
TRBV5-1	TRBJ1-2	NA	many	14	CASSLSIYNYGYTF	TGCGCCAGCAGCTTGAGCATTTACAACTATGGCTACACCTTC
TRBV7-2	TRBJ2-7	NA	many	17	CASSLDSAAAPNYEQYF	TGTGCCAGCAGCTTAGATTCAGCGGCAGCGCCGAACTACGAGCAGTACTTC
TRBV25-1	TRBJ1-2	TRBD1	NA	16	CASSDSGTARPYGYTF	TGTGCCAGCAGTGATTCCGGGACAGCAAGACCCTATGGCTACACCTTC
TRBV20-1	TRBJ2-5	TRBD2	few	14	CSARTSGPQETQYF	TGCAGTGCTAGAACTAGCGGACCCCAAGAGACCCAGTACTTC
TRBV19	TRBJ1-5	NA	NA	15	CASPLDRPGNQPQHF	TGTGCCAGTCCTCTTGACAGGCCGGGCAATCAGCCCCAGCATTTT
TRBV6-5	TRBJ1-6	NA	few	11	CASADSSPLHF	TGTGCCAGCGCAGATTCTTCACCCCTCCACTTT